The rows below give T cell receptor beta chains drawn from one sample of a study of blood T cell repertoires in COVID-19. The protocol was immunoSEQ multiplex PCR, while the TCRdb copy is restricted to in-frame clones and leaves out a portion. The data show roughly 95,000 clones, about four fifths seen once. Sample: peripheral blood. These receptors all come from a man older than 75 with acute or convalescent COVID-19. Both conserved end residues are part of each CDR3. A D gene is named only where the DNA matches it firmly. The size entry is marked missing in some rows and otherwise reads once, few, many or a size class.

>.|TRBV3-1/TRBV3-2|TRBJ1-6|TRBD1
TGTGCCAGCAGCACCTGGACAGGGGATAATTCACCCCTCCACTTT
CASSTWTGDNSPLHF
>.|TRBV28|TRBJ2-2|TRBD2
TGTGCCAGCAGTTTAGCGGGGGAGGAGGACGGGGAGCTGTTTTTT
CASSLAGEEDGELFF
>few|TRBV6-5|TRBJ2-7|.
TGTGCCAGCAGCGCACAGTACTACGAGCAGTACTTC
CASSAQYYEQYF
>.|TRBV4-3|TRBJ1-4|.
TGCGCCAGCAGCCGGGGGCCTCAAGCAACTAATGAAAAACTGTTTTTT
CASSRGPQATNEKLFF
>.|TRBV12-3/TRBV12-4|TRBJ1-5|.
TGTGCCAGCAGTTTATCCCACAATCAGCCCCAGCATTTT
CASSLSHNQPQHF
>few|TRBV4-1|TRBJ2-1|.
TGCGCCAGCAGCCAAGATCGGACTCCCTACAATGAGCAGTTCTTC
CASSQDRTPYNEQFF
>.|TRBV6-1|TRBJ2-1|.
TGTGCCAGCAGTGATAGGCGGCCTTACAATGAGCAGTTCTTC
CASSDRRPYNEQFF
>.|TRBV3-1/TRBV3-2|TRBJ2-1|TRBD2
TGTGCCAGCAGCCATCCTTTGGCTAGCGGGATGATCTACAATGAGCAGTTCTTC
CASSHPLASGMIYNEQFF
>.|TRBV30|TRBJ1-2|.
TGTGCCTGGACCCCCACCGCGGGGGGGAACTATGGCTACACCTTC
CAWTPTAGGNYGYTF
>.|TRBV5-1|TRBJ2-3|TRBD2
TGCGCCAGCAGCTTCGGCGGGAGTAGCACAGATACGCAGTATTTT
CASSFGGSSTDTQYF
>.|TRBV5-1|TRBJ1-3|TRBD1
TGCGCCAGCAGCTTAACCACAGGGGGTAGTGGAAACACCATATATTTT
CASSLTTGGSGNTIYF
>.|TRBV19|TRBJ2-4|.
TGTGCCAGTAGTATAGGGGGGACAATCGGAAACATTCAGTACTTC
CASSIGGTIGNIQYF
>.|TRBV19|TRBJ2-2|TRBD2
TGTGCCAGTAGTGAGCGGGAGCGTGTGGACACCGGGGAGCTGTTTTTT
CASSERERVDTGELFF
>.|TRBV3-1/TRBV3-2|TRBJ2-7|.
TGTGCCAGCAGCCAAGGGGGACTCTACGAGCAGTACTTC
CASSQGGLYEQYF
>.|TRBV19|TRBJ2-6|TRBD1
TGTGCCAGTAGTATAGATCGGGGTTTCGACAGGGGGAGCACTGGGGCCAACGTCCTGACTTTC
CASSIDRGFDRGSTGANVLTF
>.|TRBV9|TRBJ1-4|.
TGTGCCAGCAGCCCAGGAGGAACGTCAACTAATGAAAAACTGTTTTTT
CASSPGGTSTNEKLFF
>once|TRBV30|TRBJ1-3|TRBD1
TGTGCCTGGATCACCGGGACAGGGACTGGAAACACCATATATTTT
CAWITGTGTGNTIYF
>.|TRBV10-3|TRBJ2-7|TRBD2
TGTGCCATCAGTGACGTAACTAGCGTGCGCTCCTACGAGCAGTACTTC
CAISDVTSVRSYEQYF
>.|TRBV4-3|TRBJ2-2|TRBD2
TGCGCCAGCAGCCAAGGTCGGGGGGTCCTCACCGGGGAGCTGTTTTTT
CASSQGRGVLTGELFF
>.|TRBV24-1|TRBJ2-5|TRBD2
TGTGCCACCAGTGACCCGAGCGGGGGGGCTCGGGAGACCCAGTACTTC
CATSDPSGGARETQYF
>once|TRBV9|TRBJ2-1|TRBD1
TGTGCCAGCAGGTCCGGGACAGAAAACAATGAGCAGTTCTTC
CASRSGTENNEQFF
>once|TRBV30|TRBJ1-1|.
TGTGCCTGGAGTGTCCCTACAGGGAACAAAGCTTTCTTT
CAWSVPTGNKAFF
>.|TRBV19|TRBJ1-2|.
TGTGCCAGTAGTTATCCGTGGAGGGATGATGGCTACACCTTC
CASSYPWRDDGYTF
>.|TRBV7-2|TRBJ1-1|TRBD1
TGTGCCAGCAGCCCCCAAATGGGACAGCTTGAAGCTTTCTTT
CASSPQMGQLEAFF
>.|TRBV7-2|TRBJ2-7|.
TGTGCCAGCAGCTTTAAGCGCTACGAGCAGTACTTC
CASSFKRYEQYF
>.|TRBV19|TRBJ2-2|TRBD1
TGTGCCAGTAGTTCGACGGACAGGGCCGCCGGGGAGCTGTTTTTT
CASSSTDRAAGELFF
>.|TRBV6-5|TRBJ2-7|TRBD2
TGTGCCAGCAGTTACGCTAGCGGATCCTACGAGCAGTACTTC
CASSYASGSYEQYF
>.|TRBV27|TRBJ1-1|TRBD1
TGTGCCAGCAGTCTAGGGATCACAGGGGCTGAAGCTTTCTTT
CASSLGITGAEAFF
>.|TRBV27|TRBJ2-7|.
TGTGCCGGAGCGTGGGGGGGGCCCATAGAGCAGTACTTC
CAGAWGGPIEQYF
>.|TRBV5-4|TRBJ2-7|.
TGTGCCAGCAGCTTGGCGGCCGGGGACGAGCAGTACTTC
CASSLAAGDEQYF
>once|TRBV19|TRBJ1-5|TRBD1
TGTGCCAGTAGTATCCCAGGGGGCGTTCAGCCCCAGCATTTT
CASSIPGGVQPQHF
>.|TRBV19|TRBJ2-7|TRBD1
TGTGCCAGTAGTATGGGGGGCCCGGGACAGGGCTCCTACGAGCAGTACTTC
CASSMGGPGQGSYEQYF
>few|TRBV10-2|TRBJ2-7|TRBD2
TGCGCCAGCAGGACTAGCGGGAGCTCCTACGAGCAGTACTTC
CASRTSGSSYEQYF
>.|TRBV28|TRBJ2-3|.
TGTGCCAGCAGTTTTCTCGCCCCGGGTACGCAGTATTTT
CASSFLAPGTQYF
>once|TRBV4-3|TRBJ2-3|.
TGCGCCAGCAGCCAAGAATCAGGTTCAGATACGCAGTATTTT
CASSQESGSDTQYF
>.|TRBV19|TRBJ1-3|.
TGTGCCAGTAGTATCGGACGGGGCTCTGGAAACACCATATATTTT
CASSIGRGSGNTIYF
>.|TRBV28|TRBJ1-2|TRBD1
TGTGCCAGCAGTGACAGGGTTGGCTACACCTTC
CASSDRVGYTF
>.|TRBV6-2/TRBV6-3|TRBJ2-1|TRBD2
TGTGCCAGCAGTTACCGGGGACTAGCGGGAGGCGAGCAGTTCTTC
CASSYRGLAGGEQFF
>.|TRBV14|TRBJ1-2|.
TGTGCCAGCAGCCACCTCGGGAGCTTCGGGGGCTACACCTTC
CASSHLGSFGGYTF
>few|TRBV15|TRBJ1-3|.
TGTGCCACCAGCAGCCACAGCAGCTCTGGAAACACCATATATTTT
CATSSHSSSGNTIYF
>few|TRBV5-6|TRBJ1-6|.
TGTGCCAGCAGCGGGAGCTCCTATAATTCACCCCTCCACTTT
CASSGSSYNSPLHF
>.|TRBV7-8|TRBJ1-2|.
TGTGCCAGCAGCCCCCGGGTGGGCTATGGCTACACCTTC
CASSPRVGYGYTF
>.|TRBV2|TRBJ2-5|.
TGTGCCAGCAGTTACGGGCAAGAGACCCAGTACTTC
CASSYGQETQYF
>.|TRBV5-5|TRBJ1-2|.
TGTGCCAGCAGCCTGGAGGGGTACTATGGCTACACCTTC
CASSLEGYYGYTF
>many|TRBV5-1|TRBJ1-2|TRBD1
TGCGCCAGCAGCTCGCCGGGACAGTCTTTGGGTGGCTACACCTTC
CASSSPGQSLGGYTF
>.|TRBV18|TRBJ2-1|TRBD2
TGTGCCAGCTCATCTTTTTTAGCGGGTGAGCAGTTCTTC
CASSSFLAGEQFF
>.|TRBV3-1/TRBV3-2|TRBJ2-3|TRBD2
TGTGCCAGCAGCCAAGTTAGCGGGGCCCCGTCAGATACGCAGTATTTT
CASSQVSGAPSDTQYF